This T cell receptor (beta chain) was identified during a study of control samples from healthy donors and cancer patients. This clone was counted between two and nine times. Here immunoSEQ multiplex PCR was the method, and the copy in TCRdb shows in-frame clones only, minus some. The sample has some 41,000 clones; around 87% are singletons. The CDR3 runs to 13 residues. Germline V gene lookup returns CDR1 GTSNPN and CDR2 SVGIG (reference sequence). Trimming pared 3 bases from V and 2 bases from J, leaving 8 bases between. V is TRBV30 and J is TRBJ1-3; D is perhaps TRBD1 (5 bases). Source material: PBMCs. This TCR derives from a woman aged 55 to 70 with lung cancer. CDR3 amino acids: CAWRRDPGNTIYF. The CDR3 nucleotides are TGTGCCTGGAGGCGGGACCCTGGAAACACCATATATTTT.